This entry features one T cell receptor (beta chain) sequence. This clonotype was seen ten or more times. What this receptor recognizes is not known. Base qualities are not recorded, but no much larger clone differs from it by a single base. These data come from a study of T-cell memory formation after mild COVID-19 (dated by TCRdb to about 2021). As for the study more broadly: TCR sequence clusters from the two donors were largely donor specific. In two donors, T-cell clones that expanded and contracted after mild COVID-19 were tracked by sequencing TCRalpha and TCRbeta repertoires over time. Two young, previously healthy adult volunteers made up the cohort, one male and one female. General conclusions and limits of the study: The study included only two mild cases, and larger cohorts that include severe cases with pre-infection samples were judged to be necessary. Clones that contracted from day 15 to 85 showed balanced CD4/CD8 phenotypes, whereas a second wave of clones that expanded from day 15 to 37 leaned towards CD4+. Some responding clones were detected in pre-infection memory, which suggested that pre-existing cross-reactive memory T cells had joined the SARS-CoV-2 response. Contracting CD4+ clones appeared mostly in the CM and EM memory subsets, whereas CD8+ clones were enriched in EMRA. Whether the second-wave clones peaking on day 37 were SARS-CoV-2 specific was not confirmed.

The run used an Illumina NovaSeq 6000. TCRalpha and TCRbeta cDNA libraries were constructed by 5'RACE with constant-segment primers, with sample barcodes and unique molecular identifiers being introduced. RNA was extracted from every sample with Trizol reagent. Amplification of the libraries took two PCR steps, and the second step added a second sample barcode plus Illumina TruSeq adapters. The libraries were sequenced on an Illumina NovaSeq using 2 x 150 bp paired-end reads. Per the source publication's procedure: Reads were demultiplexed and collapsed into UMI-guided consensus sequences with migec v1.2.7. With mixcr v2.1.11, UMI consensuses were aligned to TRA and TRB V and J templates and assembled into clonotypes. A clonotype was counted as expanded or contracted only if both edgeR and NoisET called the change significant, with noise models trained on biological replicates. For edgeR calls, a false discovery rate-adjusted p below 0.01 and a log2 fold-change threshold of 1 were applied. PCA with hierarchical clustering of max-normalized trajectories of the 1000 most abundant clonotypes was used as exploratory dynamics analysis. Separately sequenced CD4+ and CD8+ repertoires were used to assign a CD4 or CD8 phenotype to each responding clone. TCRdb reprocessing: public reads trimmed at Q25 with fastp, clones called with MiXCR, in-frame beta chains kept. Every distinct CDR3 protein forms one entry, paired with its most common genes and DNA. TCRdb, rather than the study authors, made the V and J calls. The sample has some 40,000 distinct CDR3 sequences on record, roughly 8% of them singletons. The ten largest account for approximately 1.5% of the sample.

Ficoll-Paque density gradient centrifugation was used to isolate PBMCs. Inclusive of the bounding cysteine and phenylalanine, the CDR3 is 12 residues long. Only CDR3 DNA is held: 36 bases, read in frame from base 1. Taken from the germline V gene, the CDR1 and CDR2 loops are SGHTA and FQGNSA. Trimmed from V: 2 bases; trimmed from J: 12 bases; junction bases lacking a gene match: 3. This receptor was obtained from a man between 18 and 29 years old who had mild COVID-19 (a few samples of this study predate the infection). The sample titles of this study are shuffled in the database, so cell type and time point are left out; the donor was told from shared clones. The chain employs TRBV7-2 and TRBJ2-1; 8 nucleotides in the junction match TRBD1. What was sequenced was PBMCs or a T cell subset sorted from them (not recorded which). The DNA sequence is given as TGTGCCAGCAGCTTAAACAGGGGGGTGCAGTTCTTC. Translated, it reads CASSLNRGVQFF.